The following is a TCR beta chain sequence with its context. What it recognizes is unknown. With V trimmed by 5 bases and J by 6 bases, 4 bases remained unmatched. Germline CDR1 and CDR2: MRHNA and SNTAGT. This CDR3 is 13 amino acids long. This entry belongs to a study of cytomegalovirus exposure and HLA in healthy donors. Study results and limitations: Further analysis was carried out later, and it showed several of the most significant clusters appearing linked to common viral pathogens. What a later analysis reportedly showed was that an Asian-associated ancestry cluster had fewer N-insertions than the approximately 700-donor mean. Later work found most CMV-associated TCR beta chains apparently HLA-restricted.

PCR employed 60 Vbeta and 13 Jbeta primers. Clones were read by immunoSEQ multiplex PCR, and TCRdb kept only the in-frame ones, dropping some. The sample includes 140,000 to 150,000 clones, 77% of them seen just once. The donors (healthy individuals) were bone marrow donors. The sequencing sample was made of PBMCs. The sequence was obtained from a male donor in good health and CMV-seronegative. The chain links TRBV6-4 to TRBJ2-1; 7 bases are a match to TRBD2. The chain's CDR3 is CASSQGLPNEQFF. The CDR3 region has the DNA TGTGCCAGCAGTCAGGGACTACCCAATGAGCAGTTCTTC.